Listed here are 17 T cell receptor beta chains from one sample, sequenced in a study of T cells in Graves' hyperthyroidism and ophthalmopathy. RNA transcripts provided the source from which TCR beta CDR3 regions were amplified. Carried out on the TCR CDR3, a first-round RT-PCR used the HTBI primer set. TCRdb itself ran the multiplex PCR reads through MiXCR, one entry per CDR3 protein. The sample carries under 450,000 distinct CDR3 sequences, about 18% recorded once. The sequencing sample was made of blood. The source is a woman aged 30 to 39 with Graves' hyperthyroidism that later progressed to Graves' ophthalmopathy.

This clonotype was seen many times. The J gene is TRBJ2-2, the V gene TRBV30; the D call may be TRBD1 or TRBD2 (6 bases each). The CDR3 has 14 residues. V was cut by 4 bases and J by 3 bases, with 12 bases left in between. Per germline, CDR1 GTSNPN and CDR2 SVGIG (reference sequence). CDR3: CAWTGAWDTGELFF. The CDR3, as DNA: TGTGCCTGGACGGGGGCGTGGGACACCGGGGAGCTGTTTTTT. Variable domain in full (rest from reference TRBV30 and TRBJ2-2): SQTIHQWPATLVQPVGSPLSLECTVEGTSNPNLYWYRQAAGRGLQLLFYSVGIGQISSEVPQNLSASRPQDRQFILSSKKLLLSDSGFYLCAWTGAWDTGELFFGEGSRLTVL.

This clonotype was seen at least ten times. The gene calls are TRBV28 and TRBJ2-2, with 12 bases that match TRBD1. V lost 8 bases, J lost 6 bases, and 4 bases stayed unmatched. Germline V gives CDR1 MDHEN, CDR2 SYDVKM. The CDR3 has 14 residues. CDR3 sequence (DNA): TGTGCCAGCGGGGACAGGGGGCTCGCCGGGGAGCTGTTTTTT. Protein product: CASGDRGLAGELFF.

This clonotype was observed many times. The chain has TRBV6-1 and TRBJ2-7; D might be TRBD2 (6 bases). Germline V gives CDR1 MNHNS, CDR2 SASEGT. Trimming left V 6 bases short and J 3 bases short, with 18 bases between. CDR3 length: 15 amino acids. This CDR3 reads CASREGQGILYEQYF. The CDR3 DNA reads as TGTGCCAGCAGGGAGGGTCAAGGTATTCTCTACGAGCAGTACTTC.

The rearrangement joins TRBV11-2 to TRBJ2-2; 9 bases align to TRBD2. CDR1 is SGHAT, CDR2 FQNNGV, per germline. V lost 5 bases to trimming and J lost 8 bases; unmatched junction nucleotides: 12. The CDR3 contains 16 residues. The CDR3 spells CASSTLAGAMAGELFF. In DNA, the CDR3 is TGTGCCAGCAGCACCTTAGCGGGAGCAATGGCGGGGGAGCTGTTTTTT. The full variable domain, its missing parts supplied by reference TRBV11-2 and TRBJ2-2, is EAGVAQSPRYKIIEKRQSVAFWCNPISGHATLYWYQQILGQGPKLLIQFQNNGVVDDSQLPKDRFSAERLKGVDSTLKIQPAKLEDSAVYLCASSTLAGAMAGELFFGEGSRLTVL.

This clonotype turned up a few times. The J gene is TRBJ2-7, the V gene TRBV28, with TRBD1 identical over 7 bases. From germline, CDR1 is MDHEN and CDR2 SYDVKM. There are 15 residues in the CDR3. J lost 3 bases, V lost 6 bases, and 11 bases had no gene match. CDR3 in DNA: TGTGCCAGCAGAAACCCCGGGACAGCCCTCTACGAGCAGTACTTC. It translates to CASRNPGTALYEQYF.

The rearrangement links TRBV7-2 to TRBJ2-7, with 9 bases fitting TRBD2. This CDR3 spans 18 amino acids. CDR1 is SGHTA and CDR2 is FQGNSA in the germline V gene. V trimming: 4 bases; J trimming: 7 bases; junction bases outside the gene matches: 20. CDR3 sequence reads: CASSWGLSSGGRRWEQYV. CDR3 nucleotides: TGTGCCAGCAGCTGGGGACTAAGTAGCGGGGGACGACGGTGGGAGCAGTACGTC.

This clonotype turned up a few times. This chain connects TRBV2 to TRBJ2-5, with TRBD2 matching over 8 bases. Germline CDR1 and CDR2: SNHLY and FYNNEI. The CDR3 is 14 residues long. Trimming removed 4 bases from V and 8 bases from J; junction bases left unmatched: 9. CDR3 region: CASSVLAEGGTQYF. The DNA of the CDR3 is TGTGCCAGCAGTGTACTAGCGGAGGGGGGAACCCAGTACTTC. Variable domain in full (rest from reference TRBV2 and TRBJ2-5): EPEVTQTPSHQVTQMGQEVILRCVPISNHLYFYWYRQILGQKVEFLVSFYNNEISEKSEIFDDQFSVERPDGSNFTLKIRSTKLEDSAMYFCASSVLAEGGTQYFGPGTRLLVL.

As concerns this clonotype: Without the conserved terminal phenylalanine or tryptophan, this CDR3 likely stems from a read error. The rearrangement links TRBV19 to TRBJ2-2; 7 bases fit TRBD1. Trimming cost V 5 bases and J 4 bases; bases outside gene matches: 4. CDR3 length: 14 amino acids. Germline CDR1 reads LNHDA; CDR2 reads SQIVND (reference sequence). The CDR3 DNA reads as TGTGCCAGTAGTTTCCGACAGGGCACCGGGGAGCTGTTTCTT. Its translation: CASSFRQGTGELFL.

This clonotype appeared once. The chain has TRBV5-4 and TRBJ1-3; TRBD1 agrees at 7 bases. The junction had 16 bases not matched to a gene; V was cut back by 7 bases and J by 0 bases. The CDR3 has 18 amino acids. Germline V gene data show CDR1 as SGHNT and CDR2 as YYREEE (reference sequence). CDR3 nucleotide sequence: TGTGCCAGCGGCCGGGAGGGGGCAGGGGTCCTCTCTGGAAACACCATATATTTT. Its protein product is CASGREGAGVLSGNTIYF.

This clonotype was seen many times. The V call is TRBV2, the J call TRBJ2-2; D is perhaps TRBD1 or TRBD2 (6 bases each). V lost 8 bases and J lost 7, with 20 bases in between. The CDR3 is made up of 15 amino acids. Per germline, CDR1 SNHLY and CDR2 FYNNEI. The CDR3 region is CASRPPGGPGGELFF. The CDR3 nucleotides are TGTGCCAGCCGACCTCCTGGGGGGCCGGGCGGGGAGCTGTTTTTT.

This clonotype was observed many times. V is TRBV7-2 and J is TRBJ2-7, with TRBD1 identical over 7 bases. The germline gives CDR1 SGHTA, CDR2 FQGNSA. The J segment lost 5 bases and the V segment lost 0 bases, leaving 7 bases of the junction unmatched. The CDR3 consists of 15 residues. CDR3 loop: CASSLAPGGVHEQYF. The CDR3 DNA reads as TGTGCCAGCAGCTTAGCGCCAGGGGGTGTACACGAGCAGTACTTC.

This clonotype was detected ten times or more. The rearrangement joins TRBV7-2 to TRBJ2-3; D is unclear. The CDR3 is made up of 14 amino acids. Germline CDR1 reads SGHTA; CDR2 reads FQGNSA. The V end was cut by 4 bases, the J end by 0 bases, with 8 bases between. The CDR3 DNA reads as TGTGCCAGCAGCTCCGACACAAGCACAGATACGCAGTATTTT. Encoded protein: CASSSDTSTDTQYF.

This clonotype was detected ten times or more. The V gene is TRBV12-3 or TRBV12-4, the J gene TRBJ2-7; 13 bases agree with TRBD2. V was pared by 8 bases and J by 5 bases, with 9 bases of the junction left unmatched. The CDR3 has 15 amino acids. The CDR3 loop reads CASRTSGSLLNEQYF. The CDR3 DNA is TGTGCCAGCCGGACTAGCGGGAGCCTCCTTAACGAGCAGTACTTC.

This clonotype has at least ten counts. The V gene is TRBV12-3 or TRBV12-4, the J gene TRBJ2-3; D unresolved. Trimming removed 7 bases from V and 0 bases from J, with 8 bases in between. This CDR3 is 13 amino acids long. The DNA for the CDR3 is TGTGCCAGCACCGAACTGAGCACAGATACGCAGTATTTT. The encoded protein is CASTELSTDTQYF.

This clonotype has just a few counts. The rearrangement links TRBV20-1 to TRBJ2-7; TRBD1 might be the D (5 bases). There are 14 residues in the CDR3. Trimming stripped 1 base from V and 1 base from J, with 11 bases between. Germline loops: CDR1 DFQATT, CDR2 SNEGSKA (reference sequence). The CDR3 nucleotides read TGCAGTGCTAGAGTGGTAGGGGTGTCCTACGAGCAGTACTTC. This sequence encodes CSARVVGVSYEQYF.

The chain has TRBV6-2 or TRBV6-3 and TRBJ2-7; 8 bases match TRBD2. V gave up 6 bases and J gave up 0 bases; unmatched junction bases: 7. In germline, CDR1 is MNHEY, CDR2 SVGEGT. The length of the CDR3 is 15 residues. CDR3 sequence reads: CASSFGGVTSYEQYF. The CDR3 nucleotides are TGTGCCAGCAGCTTCGGGGGGGTAACCTCCTACGAGCAGTACTTC.

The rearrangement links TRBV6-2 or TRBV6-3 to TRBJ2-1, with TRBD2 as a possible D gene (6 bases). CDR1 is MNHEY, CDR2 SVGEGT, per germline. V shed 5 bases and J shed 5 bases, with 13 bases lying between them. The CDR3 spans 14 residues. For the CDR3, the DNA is TGTGCCAGCAGTCTCAGGACTACCAACAATGAGCAGTTCTTC. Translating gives CASSLRTTNNEQFF.